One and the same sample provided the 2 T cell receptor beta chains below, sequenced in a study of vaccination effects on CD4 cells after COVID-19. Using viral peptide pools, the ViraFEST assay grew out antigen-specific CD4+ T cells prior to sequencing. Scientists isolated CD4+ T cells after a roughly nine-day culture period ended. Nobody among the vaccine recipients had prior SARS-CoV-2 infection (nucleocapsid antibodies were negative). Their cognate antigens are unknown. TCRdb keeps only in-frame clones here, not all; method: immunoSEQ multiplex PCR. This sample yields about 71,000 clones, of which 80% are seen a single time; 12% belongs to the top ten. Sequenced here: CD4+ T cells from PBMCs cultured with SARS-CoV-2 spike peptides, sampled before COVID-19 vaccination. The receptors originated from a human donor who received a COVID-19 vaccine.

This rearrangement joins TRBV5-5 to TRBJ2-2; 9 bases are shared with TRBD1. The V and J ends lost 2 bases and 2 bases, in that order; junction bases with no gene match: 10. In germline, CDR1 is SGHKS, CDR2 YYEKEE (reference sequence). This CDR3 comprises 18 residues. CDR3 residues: CASSFLDRGSANTGELFF. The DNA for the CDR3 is TGTGCCAGCAGCTTTCTTGACAGGGGGTCGGCCAACACCGGGGAGCTGTTTTTT.

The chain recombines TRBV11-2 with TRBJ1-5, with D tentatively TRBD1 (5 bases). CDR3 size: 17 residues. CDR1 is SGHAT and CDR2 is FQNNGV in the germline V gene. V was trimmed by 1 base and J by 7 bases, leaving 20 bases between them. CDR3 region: CASSLGVGRAEEQPQHF. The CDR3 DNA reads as TGTGCCAGCAGCTTAGGTGTGGGGCGGGCGGAGGAACAGCCCCAGCATTTT.